The 32 T cell receptor beta chains given below trace back to one sample, sequenced in a study of blood T cells in healthy people across ages. The use of a sample-barcoded 5' primer and a J-beta primer mix characterized a second PCR of about 6 to 12 cycles. TCRdb analysed the 5' RACE reads with MiXCR anew, one entry per CDR3 protein. There are approximately 820,000 distinct CDR3 sequences in the sample; around 42% occur only once, and around 21% lies in the top ten. The sample consisted of blood. All receptors derive from a man aged 55 to 70 in good health.

This clonotype was counted a few times. This chain connects TRBV9 to TRBJ2-5; unclear D gene. Germline assignment: CDR1 SGDLS and CDR2 YYNGEE. CDR3 length: 15 residues. Deletions cut 4 bases from V and 0 bases from J, with 13 bases between. CDR3 sequence: CASSPRAPYQETQYF. The CDR3 DNA is TGTGCCAGCAGCCCCCGGGCACCGTACCAAGAGACCCAGTACTTC.

This clonotype was found a few times. The chain uses TRBV5-1 and TRBJ2-7, with 8 bases lining up with TRBD2. Germline lookup yields CDR1 SGHRS and CDR2 YFSETQ. The CDR3 runs 13 residues. Losses at the gene ends were 6 bases for V and 4 bases for J; bases not matched to a gene: 6. DNA of the CDR3: TGCGCCAGCACAGCGGGGGAAGTATACGAGCAGTACTTC. As protein: CASTAGEVYEQYF.

The rearrangement links TRBV7-9 to TRBJ2-1; 7 nucleotides align to TRBD1. CDR1 and CDR2 (germline): SEHNR, FQNEAQ (reference sequence). Germline trimming cut 2 bases from V and 6 bases from J; bases unmatched to any gene: 7. The CDR3 length is 15 residues. DNA for the CDR3: TGTGCCAGCAGCTTACGGCAGGGGGACACCAATGAGCAGTTCTTC. Its protein is CASSLRQGDTNEQFF.

V gene TRBV10-3 combines with J gene TRBJ1-5, with D unresolved. Germline assignment: CDR1 ENHRY and CDR2 SYGVKD. This CDR3 region has 13 residues. Trimming stripped 4 bases from V and 9 bases from J, with 13 bases between. As DNA, the CDR3 is TGTGCCATCAGTGTCTCCATTGGTCGGCCCCAGCATTTT. It specifies CAISVSIGRPQHF.

CDR3 in DNA: TGCGCCAGCAGTCAAATTACAGGGGGCCAAGCTTTCTTT. It is translated as CASSQITGGQAFF. V gene TRBV4-3 combines with J gene TRBJ1-1, with TRBD1 identical over 9 bases. CDR3 length equals 13 residues. Germline CDR1 reads LGHNA; CDR2 reads YSLEER. The junction had 8 bases not matched to a gene; V was cut back by 6 bases and J by 9 bases.

This clonotype was seen a few times. The chain employs TRBV11-3 and TRBJ2-5; D is possibly TRBD1 (5 bases). Germline V gene lookup returns CDR1 SGHNT and CDR2 YENEEA. The CDR3 sequence is 15 residues long. V dropped 5 bases and J dropped 2 bases, with 15 bases sitting between them. For the CDR3, the DNA is TGTGCCAGCAGCCCCGGCCAGGGTATACAAGAGACCCAGTACTTC. It codes for CASSPGQGIQETQYF.

This clonotype was recorded a few times. This chain joins TRBV6-5 and TRBJ2-3; 8 positions match TRBD2. Germline V gene data show CDR1 as MNHEY and CDR2 as SVGAGI. The V and J ends lost 4 bases and 4 bases, in that order; junction bases with no gene match: 4. This CDR3 region has 14 residues. The CDR3 DNA reads TGTGCCAGCAGTTTTAACGGGGGGGCAGATACGCAGTATTTT. Its protein is CASSFNGGADTQYF.

This clonotype was counted only a few times. The V and J genes are TRBV3-1 and TRBJ2-5; D unresolved. V was pared by 0 bases and J by 5 bases, with 7 bases between. Germline CDR1 and CDR2: LGHDT and YNNKEL (reference sequence). The CDR3 contains 13 residues. CDR3 residues: CASSQDKRETQYF. The CDR3 DNA follows: TGTGCCAGCAGCCAAGACAAGAGGGAGACCCAGTACTTC.

In this sample, this clonotype turned up a few times. The V gene is TRBV6-1, the J gene TRBJ2-7; maybe TRBD1 (6 bases). Germline-derived CDR1 and CDR2 are MNHNS and SASEGT. The CDR3 consists of 13 residues. V was cut by 8 bases and J by 5 bases, with 16 bases left in between. The CDR3: CASVGNTGHEQYF. The CDR3 DNA follows: TGTGCCAGCGTCGGGAATACAGGGCACGAGCAGTACTTC.

This clonotype occurred many times. This chain links TRBV5-1 with TRBJ2-5; no definite D call. Deletions cut 0 bases from V and 2 bases from J, with 14 bases between. In germline, CDR1 is SGHRS, CDR2 YFSETQ. This CDR3 contains 16 residues. The CDR3 sequence is CASSLEGRLGQETQYF. In nucleotides, the CDR3 is TGCGCCAGCAGCTTGGAGGGCAGACTCGGTCAAGAGACCCAGTACTTC.

This clonotype occurred once. The V call is TRBV2, the J call TRBJ1-6; no definite D call. Trimming removed 6 bases from V and 7 bases from J, with 16 bases in between. The CDR3 extends over 15 amino acids. CDR1 and CDR2 from the germline V gene are SNHLY and FYNNEI. CDR3 loop: CASSAQLAGNSPLHF. The CDR3 DNA is TGTGCCAGCAGCGCCCAGTTGGCGGGGAATTCACCCCTCCACTTT.

In this sample, this clonotype turned up many times. The chain carries TRBV25-1 and TRBJ2-4; 7 positions agree with TRBD1. The V segment lost 4 bases and the J segment 0 bases; nucleotides outside the gene matches: 6. Germline loops: CDR1 MGHDK, CDR2 SYGVNS. The CDR3 is 16 residues long. This CDR3 reads CASSGTGTLAKNIQYF. CDR3 DNA sequence: TGTGCCAGCAGTGGGACAGGAACACTAGCCAAAAACATTCAGTACTTC. Drawing the rest from reference TRBV25-1 and TRBJ2-4, the complete variable domain is EADIYQTPRYLVIGTGKKITLECSQTMGHDKMYWYQQDPGMELHLIHYSYGVNSTEKGDLSSESTVSRIRTEHFPLTLESARPSHTSQYLCASSGTGTLAKNIQYFGAGTRLSVL.

This clonotype turned up a few times. The V and J genes are TRBV6-2 or TRBV6-3 and TRBJ2-3; D gene ambiguous. Germline values: CDR1 MNHEY, CDR2 SVGEGT. The CDR3 consists of 12 residues. The ends were cut back, 9 bases at V and 1 base at J, with 8 bases in the middle. CDR3 DNA sequence: TGTGCCAGTAAAACTCGCACAGATACGCAGTATTTT. It codes for CASKTRTDTQYF.

The chain recombines TRBV12-3 or TRBV12-4 with TRBJ1-5, with D unclear. The CDR3 length is 15 residues. The germline V and J ends were trimmed by 6 bases and 0 bases, with 12 bases remaining between them. Here the CDR3 reads CASRFGRISNQPQHF. CDR3 sequence (DNA): TGTGCCAGCAGGTTTGGACGGATTAGCAATCAGCCCCAGCATTTT.

This chain joins TRBV7-9 and TRBJ2-7; 8 positions agree with TRBD1. The ends lost 4 bases at V and 5 bases at J; junction bases unmatched: 7. CDR3 length: 14 amino acids. Germline V lookup: CDR1 SEHNR, CDR2 FQNEAQ (reference sequence). This chain's CDR3 is CASSSTTGVHEQYF. In nucleotides, the CDR3 is TGTGCCAGCAGCTCGACGACAGGGGTACACGAGCAGTACTTC.

This clonotype showed up just once. This chain connects TRBV5-1 to TRBJ2-1; 7 bases agree with TRBD2. The CDR3 consists of 14 residues. From germline, CDR1 is SGHRS and CDR2 YFSETQ. Trimming removed 6 bases from V and 4 bases from J; junction bases left unmatched: 7. CDR3 protein: CASKDTGGYNEQFF. The CDR3 region has the DNA TGCGCCAGCAAAGATACGGGGGGATACAATGAGCAGTTCTTC. The complete variable domain, with remaining parts taken from reference TRBV5-1 and TRBJ2-1, reads KAGVTQTPRYLIKTRGQQVTLSCSPISGHRSVSWYQQTPGQGLQFLFEYFSETQRNKGNFPGRFSGRQFSNSRSEMNVSTLELGDSALYLCASKDTGGYNEQFFGPGTRLTVL.

This rearrangement joins TRBV6-2 or TRBV6-3 to TRBJ2-7, with 11 bases fitting TRBD2. Unmatched junction bases numbered 9, after V lost 6 bases and J lost 2 bases. Germline V gene sequence: CDR1 MNHEY, CDR2 SVGEGT. The CDR3 consists of 16 residues. CDR3 DNA: TGTGCCAGCAGCAGAACCCGTAGCGGGGGGGCCTACGAGCAGTACTTC. This translates into CASSRTRSGGAYEQYF.

This clonotype occurred a few times. V usage is TRBV7-2 and J usage is TRBJ1-5, with D uncertain. CDR1 SGHTA and CDR2 FQGNSA come from the germline V gene. The V gene lost 5 bases and the J gene lost 0 bases, with 17 bases spanning the gap. CDR3 length: 17 amino acids. The CDR3 nucleotides read TGTGCCAGCAGCCCGGGGTCTTCGGGATATAGCAATCAGCCCCAGCATTTT. Protein product: CASSPGSSGYSNQPQHF.

This CDR3 is CASSEAGLNTIYF. The CDR3 nucleotides read TGTGCCAGCAGTGAAGCAGGGTTGAACACCATATATTTT. V gene TRBV6-1 combines with J gene TRBJ1-3; D call uncertain. V gave up 0 bases and J gave up 7 bases, with 7 bases separating them. CDR3 length: 13 amino acids. Germline values: CDR1 MNHNS, CDR2 SASEGT.

The CDR3 spells CASSLRGGPNSYNEQFF. The CDR3, as DNA: TGTGCCAGCAGCTTACGGGGGGGCCCAAACTCCTACAATGAGCAGTTCTTC. The chain uses TRBV7-2 and TRBJ2-1; 8 bases align to TRBD2. The CDR3 consists of 17 residues. CDR1 is SGHTA and CDR2 is FQGNSA in the germline V gene. Germline trimming cut 2 bases from V and 0 bases from J; bases unmatched to any gene: 6.

The chain uses TRBV7-2 and TRBJ2-7, with 8 positions matching TRBD1. The germline V gene encodes CDR1 SGHTA and CDR2 FQGNSA. J gave up 5 bases and V 2 bases, and 11 bases lay outside the gene matches. The length of the CDR3 is 16 residues. The CDR3 region is CASSLRVGQGLHEQYF. CDR3 DNA: TGTGCCAGCAGCTTACGGGTCGGACAGGGTCTCCACGAGCAGTACTTC.

The rearrangement links TRBV20-1 to TRBJ1-6; 7 nucleotides agree with TRBD1. This CDR3 region has 16 residues. Germline CDR1 is DFQATT and CDR2 is SNEGSKA (reference sequence). With V trimmed by 1 base and J by 6 bases, 9 bases remained unmatched. The CDR3 nucleotides are TGCAGTGCTAGAGGGACAGGCGAGCCTCGTAATTCACCCCTCCACTTT. It yields the protein CSARGTGEPRNSPLHF.

This clonotype was seen only a few times. The V gene is TRBV20-1, the J gene TRBJ2-7; the D is unclear. V was shortened by 0 bases and J by 4 bases, with 7 bases between the two germline ends. From germline, CDR1 is DFQATT and CDR2 SNEGSKA (reference sequence). The CDR3 is made up of 12 amino acids. Here the CDR3 reads CSAREGLYEQYF. The CDR3 DNA follows: TGCAGTGCTAGAGAAGGATTGTACGAGCAGTACTTC.

This clonotype has only a few counts. CDR3: CASSHLQPGQGSVGYGYTF. In nucleotides, the CDR3 is TGCGCCAGCAGCCATCTTCAACCGGGACAGGGAAGTGTGGGCTATGGCTACACCTTC. This chain connects TRBV4-1 to TRBJ1-2, with TRBD1 matching over 9 bases. Trimming at V came to 3 bases and at J to 4 bases, leaving 18 bases not matched to a gene. CDR1 is MGHRA, CDR2 YSYEKL, per germline. This CDR3 region has 19 residues.

There are a few counts of this clonotype. CDR3: CASSQDLVTGGNGEQYF. CDR3 DNA sequence: TGCGCCAGCAGCCAAGATCTCGTGACAGGGGGTAATGGCGAGCAGTACTTC. The chain carries TRBV4-3 and TRBJ2-7; 9 bases fit TRBD1. V shed 0 bases and J 6 bases; nucleotides not matched to a gene: 12. Per germline, CDR1 LGHNA and CDR2 YSLEER. The CDR3 totals 17 residues.

There are a few counts of this clonotype. V is TRBV21-1 and J is TRBJ2-7; whether TRBD2, the table's D call, matches the DNA was not checked. TRBV21-1 is flagged as a pseudogene. The CDR3 runs to 16 residues. CDR3 residues: CASRGPSDGLSYEQYF. CDR3 coding DNA: TGTGCCAGCAGAGGGCCGTCGGACGGACTCTCCTACGAGCAGTACTTC.

This sequence joins TRBV7-2 and TRBJ2-1; 8 bases line up with TRBD1. The DNA end is more similar to TRBJ2-7, so the J call may be wrong. There are 14 residues in the CDR3. CDR1 and CDR2 from the germline V gene are SGHTA and FQGNSA. The CDR3 sequence: CASSFRTGSNEQYF. CDR3 bases: TGTGCCAGCAGCTTTCGGACAGGGTCCAATGAGCAGTACTTC.

This chain joins TRBV18 and TRBJ2-3; D may match TRBD1 or TRBD2 (7 bases each). Trimming removed 6 bases from V and 4 bases from J, with 17 bases in between. There are 15 residues in the CDR3. CDR1 KGHSH and CDR2 LQKENI come from the germline V gene. CDR3 DNA sequence: TGTGCCAGCTCGCGAAGGGAGGGGGCCGCAGATACGCAGTATTTT. As protein: CASSRREGAADTQYF.

In this sample, this clonotype turned up a few times. CDR3 nucleotides: TGCGCCAGCAGCCAAGCCCTCTCTCAAGAGACCCAGTACTTC. Amino acids: CASSQALSQETQYF. V gene TRBV4-3 combines with J gene TRBJ2-5; D gene ambiguous. Deletions cut 1 base from V and 2 bases from J, with 8 bases between. The CDR3 length is 14 residues. Germline-derived CDR1 and CDR2 are LGHNA and YSLEER.

V and J are TRBV6-2 or TRBV6-3 and TRBJ2-4; 8 bases match TRBD2. TRBJ2-7 matches the DNA end more closely, so the J call is doubtful. The germline gives CDR1 MNHEY, CDR2 SVGEGT. The CDR3 is 16 amino acids. The CDR3 is CASSIARRAGVYEQYF. CDR3 DNA: TGTGCCAGCAGTATAGCCCGGCGAGCGGGGGTCTACGAGCAGTACTTC.

V is TRBV18 and J is TRBJ2-1; D unresolved. The V end lost 6 bases, the J end lost 5 bases, and 11 bases lay between the germline ends. In germline, CDR1 is KGHSH, CDR2 LQKENI. The CDR3 runs 13 residues. The CDR3 sequence is CASSPEAHNEQFF. CDR3 nucleotide sequence: TGTGCCAGCTCCCCTGAGGCACACAATGAGCAGTTCTTC.

This clonotype showed up just a few times. The J gene is TRBJ2-4, the V gene TRBV7-2; 11 bases are shared with TRBD2. Matching the DNA end better, TRBJ2-5 makes the J call doubtful. CDR3 size: 18 residues. Germline CDR1 is SGHTA and CDR2 is FQGNSA. CDR3 in amino acids: CASSLAAPLTSGVETQYF. The CDR3 region has the DNA TGTGCCAGCAGCTTAGCGGCCCCTTTGACTAGCGGGGTAGAGACCCAGTACTTC.